This entry describes one T cell receptor (beta chain). Antigen: not known. Researchers prepared the TCRbeta library using unique molecular identifiers, the study reports. Each CDR3 protein gets one entry after TCRdb re-called the PCR reads with MiXCR. Here the sample spans some 600,000 distinct CDR3 sequences, 10% to 15% being singletons. The sample is drawn from a study of T-cell reconstitution after alpha-beta-depleted transplantation in children. Study-wide findings and caveats: Several hundred expanded graft clones reportedly supplied alpha-beta T cells about two months after transplant.

The receptor was isolated from a male patient under 18 who had a stem cell transplant for acute myeloid leukemia, so the T cells may come from the graft donor. The source was PBMCs, mostly from graft donor cells, collected 360 days after TCRalphabeta/CD19-depleted stem cell transplant.

CDR3 sequence reads: CASISTRAGGPQHF. The DNA of the CDR3 is TGTGCCAGCATCTCGACCAGGGCCGGGGGGCCCCAGCATTTT. V is TRBV28 and J is TRBJ1-5, with D possibly matching TRBD1 (5 bases). Trimming removed 7 bases at V and 9 bases at J, with 19 bases between. The CDR3 sequence is 14 residues long. The germline CDR1 and CDR2 sequences are MDHEN and SYDVKM.